This T cell receptor beta chain is drawn from a study of shared clonotypes between healthy human individuals (TCRdb year 2020). With regard to the full study: Three men and two women, aged 18 to 49 years, made up the cohort. Different laboratories and diverse techniques were used to prepare libraries and sequence TCR repertoires, to increase sequencing depth and limit assay-specific biases. Per donor, leukapheresis produced somewhere between about 0.8 and 9 billion PBMCs. To estimate repertoire size and how much clonotypes are shared between individuals, the study performed deep sequencing of blood TCR repertoires from five healthy adults. For each donor, CD4 naive and CD4 memory were each given three plates, CD8 naive was given two plates, and CD8 memory was given one plate.

Remarks on this clone: There is no known antigen for this receptor. No base qualities exist here, and no much larger clone lies one base off it.

Using the deep immunoSEQ assay, TCR CDR3 regions were amplified from genomic DNA by multiplex PCR. Genomic DNA extracted from each cell subset was distributed evenly over all wells of several immunoSEQ 96-well plates, and each plate served as one replicate. For sorted subsets, approximately 210 ng of genomic DNA, equivalent to 25,000 to 30,000 T cell genomes, went into each replicate PCR. The purified libraries were quantified using a Qubit 3.0 fluorometer, sized with a Bioanalyzer 2100, and then quantified again using the KAPA Library Quantification kit. Every immunoSEQ 96-well plate was sequenced on a dedicated single-read 150-cycle Illumina NextSeq 550 flow cell. The source study handled its data this way. Because only junctional sequences without quality scores were contained in the immunoSEQ output, filtering matching that applied to full-length reads could not be performed. Sequences were annotated with PyIR, a Python wrapper for IgBLAST v1.9, using IMGT germline references to assign V/J genes and CDR3. Reads with weak V/J assignments (E-value above 1e-6), missing CDR3, stop codons, out-of-frame junctions, or ambiguous translated residues were removed. A V3J clonotype was defined by an identical inferred V gene, J gene, and CDR3 amino acid sequence. The percentage overlap between two repertoires was calculated by dividing the number of shared unique clonotypes by the size of the smaller repertoire. Repertoire richness was assessed with RTK rarefaction, the Chao1 estimator, and Recon v2.1 estimates of unobserved clonotypes. Generation probabilities were computed with OLGA for all TCRbeta clonotypes obtained by the gDNA method from a handful of donors. TCRdb mirrors the immuneACCESS table, restricted to in-frame sequences. Some clones are absent from its copies; in checked studies, under half trace to an unresolved V gene, and the reason for the others is unknown. V and J calls and clone size follow that table, whereas D and trimming were derived from the DNA. For this sample the table gives some 690,000 clones, of which 90% were detected only once. Clones ranked in the top ten supply 34% of the sample.

Here is what the overall study found, with its caveats: Estimated clonotype richness was generally larger for naive than for memory subsets. Because the study included a small number of donors, the genetic and exposure-history diversity represented was limited. Based on pairwise subsampling, the degree of clonotype sharing among donors was expected to be affected by sequencing depth. Even with the large sequencing depth, rarefaction of the sorted-subset datasets indicated that sequencing was incomplete. Sampling was limited to blood, and TCR repertoires in tissue likely differ from TCR repertoires in blood. Clonotypes shared by all four sorted-subset donors showed higher generation probabilities than non-shared clonotypes. Sharing across a few donors was observed for around 5% of naive CD4, over 3% of naive CD8, about 2.5% of memory CD4, and about 0.38% of memory CD8 clonotypes.

The donors were healthy, HIV-negative adults who had no recently reported acute infections or vaccinations. Every donor was a Caucasian adult residing in Nashville, Tennessee, USA. CD8 memory samples were composed of magnetically selected CD45RO+ cells combined with CCR7-negative CD45RA+ effector memory (TemRA) cells. Blood was collected by leukapheresis, and PBMCs were isolated by Ficoll-Histopaque density gradient centrifugation and then cryopreserved in liquid nitrogen vapor phase. Analytical flow cytometry was used to check the purity and quantity of every magnetically sorted T cell population. From each sorted fraction, genomic DNA was isolated and quantified by UV absorbance on a Nanodrop 2000c. The germline V gene (reference sequence) supplies CDR1 GTSNPN and CDR2 SVGIG. There are 14 amino acids in the CDR3, from cysteine to phenylalanine inclusive. Only CDR3 DNA remains: 42 bases, in frame from the first base. V and J are truncated by 3 bases and 2 bases respectively, leaving an intervening sequence of 13 bases.

This receptor was identified in a man between 18 and 35 years old in good health. Some clones in this sample may be carry-over from other donors' samples. The material sequenced was memory CD8+ T cells from PBMCs. The sample's cell subset or site label, decoded: CD45RO+ cells pooled with CCR7-negative TemRA cells. The chain is assembled from TRBV30 and TRBJ1-2; a confident D gene designation cannot be given. The nucleotides read TGTGCCTGGAGGGTCGAGGGATACAACTATGGCTACACCTTC. It is translated as CAWRVEGYNYGYTF.